Sequencing of this T cell receptor (beta chain) was carried out in a study of tumor-infiltrating lymphocytes in localized non-small cell lung cancer. At the level of the study: Tumor tissue and non-adjacent uninvolved lung came from each patient.

CDR3 length: 16 residues. The germline V and J ends were trimmed by 1 base and 3 bases, with 10 bases remaining between them. Germline V lookup: CDR1 MDHEN, CDR2 SYDVKM. Here immunoSEQ multiplex PCR was the method, and the copy in TCRdb shows in-frame clones only, minus some. Among roughly 13,000 clones listed, around 70% were seen once. Material for sequencing was uninvolved lung tissue not adjacent to the tumor. This receptor was taken from a human donor with non-small cell lung cancer. The chain joins TRBV28 to TRBJ2-6, with a tentative D call TRBD1 (6 bases). The CDR3 DNA sequence: TGTGCCAGCAGTTTATCTGGGGGCTTTGGGGCCAACGTCCTGACTTTC. It specifies CASSLSGGFGANVLTF.